The entry below gives a single T cell receptor (beta chain) sequence along with its context. What it binds is not known. Other DNA sequences in the sample encode the same CDR3. Samples: about 28 days before transplant, then days 30, 100 and 180 after. This sample is drawn from a study of T cell clonotyping in hematopoietic cell transplantation. Study-wide points: Pathologically expanded recipient clonotypes increased progressively from day 30 to day 180 as diversity fell.

The data were produced by immunoSEQ multiplex PCR, yet TCRdb's version contains in-frame clones alone and is incomplete. The data show 8,000 to 10,000 clones, with approximately 93% seen just once and around 5.7% held by the top ten. The sequence derives from a male patient between 50 and 60 years old who had an allogeneic stem cell transplant from a related donor, so T cells may come from the graft donor. Some clones in this sample may be carry-over from other donors' samples. The sample was PBMCs, taken 100 days after allogeneic stem cell transplant.

CDR3 residues: CASSELAGGPQETQYF. The CDR3 DNA sequence: TGTGCCAGCAGTGAACTAGCGGGGGGCCCTCAAGAGACCCAGTACTTC. This chain joins TRBV6-1 and TRBJ2-5; TRBD2 matches 11 bases. CDR3 length: 16 amino acids. The germline V gene has CDR1 MNHNS and CDR2 SASEGT. The trim removed 2 bases at V and 2 bases at J, leaving 4 bases unmatched.